This T cell receptor (beta chain) emerged from a study of monozygotic twins with inflammatory bowel disease. Study-level findings and limits: Whereas healthy co-twins had higher TCRbeta diversity (inverse Simpson), IBD patients had lower diversity.

With respect to this clonotype: Its antigen is unknown.

TCRdb re-called the 5' RACE reads and gives one entry per CDR3 protein, without DNA. Seen in this sample are about 160,000 distinct CDR3 sequences; the ten most common clones hold roughly 3%. Sequencing used blood. The receptor was derived from a human donor with ulcerative colitis or Crohn's disease, or a healthy co-twin of an affected twin (not recorded which).

CDR3 loop: CSVYGGQTYEQYF. This chain links TRBV29-1 with TRBJ2-7; no DNA is available, so the TRBD1 call from TCRdb remains unchecked. CDR1 and CDR2 from the germline V gene are SQVTM and ANQGSEA. This CDR3 region has 13 residues.